These 32 T cell receptor beta chains share one sample of origin, sequenced in a study of siplizumab effects on memory and regulatory T cells. Libraries were prepared by immunoSEQ multiplex PCR; TCRdb keeps only in-frame clonotypes and omits some of them. This repertoire shows 75,000 to 100,000 clones, 94% found once; its top ten account for around 0.3%. Input material: non-Treg CD4+ T cells sorted from blood. These receptors originate from a human donor in good health.

The chain combines TRBV6-4 with TRBJ1-2; no reliable D call. Looked up from germline, CDR1 is MRHNA and CDR2 is SNTAGT. This CDR3 is built from 13 residues. Trimming removed 6 bases at V and 0 bases at J, with 8 bases between. The CDR3 nucleotides read TGTGCCAGCAGGGCGATCCCTAACTATGGCTACACCTTC. It specifies CASRAIPNYGYTF.

This chain uses TRBV7-9 with TRBJ1-2; possible D gene TRBD1, 6 bases. Germline CDR1 and CDR2: SEHNR and FQNEAQ (reference sequence). The CDR3 is 14 amino acids. Trimming removed 5 bases from V and 4 bases from J, with 14 bases in between. The CDR3 region is CASSHREVSYGYTF. The CDR3 DNA follows: TGTGCCAGCAGCCACAGGGAAGTTAGCTATGGCTACACCTTC.

This clone was recorded once. The chain carries TRBV5-5 and TRBJ2-1, with D unresolved. The CDR3 covers 13 residues. Trimming cost V 0 bases and J 4 bases, with 5 bases left between them. Germline V gene sequence: CDR1 SGHKS, CDR2 YYEKEE (reference sequence). The DNA of the CDR3 is TGTGCCAGCAGCTTGGCTCTGTACAATGAGCAGTTCTTC. Translation gives CASSLALYNEQFF.

The V and J genes are TRBV6-1 and TRBJ2-3, with D perhaps given as TRBD1 or TRBD2 (6 bases each). CDR1 MNHNS and CDR2 SASEGT come from the germline V gene. V was shortened by 1 base and J by 2 bases, with 13 bases between the two germline ends. The CDR3 is 16 amino acids. The CDR3 DNA is TGTGCCAGCAGTGAAGGGGTAGGGGGACTCACAGATACGCAGTATTTT. This codes for CASSEGVGGLTDTQYF.

This chain connects TRBV5-6 to TRBJ1-5, with TRBD1 as a possible D gene (6 bases). CDR3 length: 13 residues. Per germline, CDR1 SGHDT and CDR2 YYEEEE. Trimming took off 3 bases at V and 7 bases at J, with 11 bases between the two ends. DNA for the CDR3: TGTGCCAGCAGCTATCAGGGGATACAGCCCCAGCATTTT. Amino acids: CASSYQGIQPQHF. Full variable domain (outside the CDR3, taken from reference TRBV5-6 and TRBJ1-5): DAGVTQSPTHLIKTRGQQVTLRCSPKSGHDTVSWYQQALGQGPQFIFQYYEEEERQRGNFPDRFSGHQFPNYSSELNVNALLLGDSALYLCASSYQGIQPQHFGDGTRLSIL.

The V and J genes are TRBV6-5 and TRBJ2-3, with D unresolved. In germline, CDR1 is MNHEY, CDR2 SVGAGI. The CDR3 covers 14 residues. V was trimmed by 9 bases and J by 0 bases, leaving 13 bases between them. For the CDR3, the DNA is TGTGCCAGTAGAAGGACGCAGAGCACAGATACGCAGTATTTT. Residues: CASRRTQSTDTQYF.

V is TRBV6-5 and J is TRBJ1-6; D is ambiguous. Germline assignment: CDR1 MNHEY and CDR2 SVGAGI. This CDR3 has 14 amino acids. Trimming pared 4 bases from V and 2 bases from J, leaving 6 bases between. The CDR3 coding sequence is TGTGCCAGCAGTTCCCAGCCCTATAATTCACCCCTCCACTTT. It specifies CASSSQPYNSPLHF.

The rearrangement links TRBV9 to TRBJ1-2, with D maybe TRBD1 (5 bases). Germline CDR1 and CDR2: SGDLS and YYNGEE. This CDR3 is 15 amino acids long. The V end lost 0 bases, the J end lost 4 bases, and 13 bases lay between the germline ends. As DNA, the CDR3 is TGTGCCAGCAGCGTAGGTCAGGGAACCGTCTATGGCTACACCTTC. It codes for CASSVGQGTVYGYTF.

In this sample, this clone turned up once. This chain joins TRBV7-9 and TRBJ1-1; TRBD1 agrees at 7 bases. The junction had 8 bases not matched to a gene; V was cut back by 3 bases and J by 4 bases. The CDR3 is 15 residues long. Germline V gene data show CDR1 as SEHNR and CDR2 as FQNEAQ (reference sequence). In DNA form, the CDR3 reads TGTGCCAGCAGCTTCAGGGGGGCACGGAGCACTGAAGCTTTCTTT. Translation: CASSFRGARSTEAFF. The full variable domain, rest sourced from reference TRBV7-9 and TRBJ1-1, is DTGVSQNPRHKITKRGQNVTFRCDPISEHNRLYWYRQTLGQGPEFLTYFQNEAQLEKSRLLSDRFSAERPKGSFSTLEIQRTEQGDSAMYLCASSFRGARSTEAFFGQGTRLTVV.

The chain joins TRBV5-4 to TRBJ2-2; 7 bases are shared with TRBD1. This CDR3 contains 16 residues. Trimming took 2 bases from V and 3 from J; bases not matched to a gene: 7. In germline, CDR1 is SGHNT, CDR2 YYREEE (reference sequence). The CDR3 region has the DNA TGTGCCAGCAGCTTAGGGGGCGGTTCTCACACCGGGGAGCTGTTTTTT. Translated: CASSLGGGSHTGELFF.

This clone occurred once. The J gene is TRBJ2-1, the V gene TRBV7-2; D ambiguous. With 5 bases removed from V and 4 bases from J, the gap between germline ends came to 15 bases. This CDR3 comprises 15 residues. The germline V gene has CDR1 SGHTA and CDR2 FQGNSA. The CDR3 DNA follows: TGTGCCAGCAGCCAGGTCCTTCTACTGTACAATGAGCAGTTCTTC. Protein: CASSQVLLLYNEQFF.

This chain uses TRBV6-5 with TRBJ2-7; 9 bases are shared with TRBD2. J was trimmed by 3 bases and V by 6 bases; bases with no gene match: 9. This CDR3 is built from 15 residues. Germline V gene data show CDR1 as MNHEY and CDR2 as SVGAGI. The CDR3: CASRSGGMVVYEQYF. The DNA for the CDR3 is TGTGCCAGCAGGAGCGGGGGGATGGTCGTCTACGAGCAGTACTTC.

The chain carries TRBV5-1 and TRBJ1-1; a possible D gene is TRBD1 (5 bases). CDR3 size: 15 residues. V was cut by 0 bases and J by 4 bases, with 13 bases left in between. The germline CDR1 and CDR2 sequences are SGHRS and YFSETQ. This CDR3 reads CASSLVAGRGTEAFF. Here the CDR3 DNA reads TGCGCCAGCAGCTTGGTAGCAGGGCGCGGCACTGAAGCTTTCTTT.

This rearrangement joins TRBV14 to TRBJ2-7; D is possibly TRBD1 or TRBD2 (6 bases each). CDR3 size: 15 residues. Trimming cost V 4 bases and J 3 bases, with 16 bases left between them. Germline V gene data show CDR1 as SGHDN and CDR2 as FVKESK. CDR3: CASSRGTTVRYEQYF. The CDR3 coding sequence is TGTGCCAGCAGCCGCGGGACAACGGTCCGCTACGAGCAGTACTTC.

This chain uses TRBV6-6 with TRBJ1-1, with a tentative D call TRBD1 (5 bases). Trimming pared 0 bases from V and 4 bases from J, leaving 6 bases between. The germline V gene has CDR1 MNHNY and CDR2 SVGAGI (reference sequence). This CDR3 is 13 amino acids long. CDR3 in amino acids: CASSYSGATEAFF. CDR3 bases: TGTGCCAGCAGTTACTCAGGGGCCACTGAAGCTTTCTTT.

The chain is built from TRBV7-9 and TRBJ2-1, with 10 bases matching TRBD1. CDR1 is SEHNR and CDR2 is FQNEAQ in the germline V gene (reference sequence). V was pared by 6 bases and J by 4 bases, with 6 bases of the junction left unmatched. This CDR3 is 15 amino acids long. The CDR3 reads CASRPGTGVYNEQFF. In nucleotides, the CDR3 is TGTGCCAGCAGGCCCGGGACAGGGGTTTACAATGAGCAGTTCTTC.

The rearrangement uses TRBV5-4 and TRBJ2-7; D is possibly TRBD2 (5 bases). Between the trimmed V and J ends, which lost 4 bases and 4 bases, there was a span of 24 bases. The CDR3 is made up of 17 amino acids. The germline V gene has CDR1 SGHNT and CDR2 YYREEE (reference sequence). CDR3 loop: CASSPSQSGNSLYEQYF. CDR3 nucleotides: TGTGCCAGCAGCCCATCCCAATCGGGGAATTCTCTGTACGAGCAGTACTTC. The whole variable domain, remainder taken from reference TRBV5-4 and TRBJ2-7, is ETGVTQSPTHLIKTRGQQVTLRCSSQSGHNTVSWYQQALGQGPQFIFQYYREEENGRGNFPPRFSGLQFPNYSSELNVNALELDDSALYLCASSPSQSGNSLYEQYFGPGTRLTVT.

This sequence joins TRBV5-4 and TRBJ2-2; possible D gene TRBD1, 6 bases. The germline CDR1 and CDR2 sequences are SGHNT and YYREEE (reference sequence). This CDR3 contains 15 residues. V was cut by 1 base and J by 2 bases, with 9 bases left in between. This CDR3 is CASSLQGSNTGELFF. The CDR3 DNA sequence: TGTGCCAGCAGCTTGCAGGGGTCAAACACCGGGGAGCTGTTTTTT.

This chain uses TRBV18 with TRBJ2-1; 10 bases fit TRBD2. Germline-derived CDR1 and CDR2 are KGHSH and LQKENI. V shed 6 bases and J 1 base; nucleotides not matched to a gene: 6. CDR3 length: 16 residues. The CDR3 DNA reads TGTGCCAGCTCTGCTAGCGGGGGCAAATCCTACAATGAGCAGTTCTTC. This encodes CASSASGGKSYNEQFF.

The V gene is TRBV7-3, the J gene TRBJ2-1; 8 nucleotides line up with TRBD1. CDR1 and CDR2 (germline): SGHTA, FQGTGA. V was clipped by 7 bases and J by 6 bases; unmatched bases: 5. The CDR3 is 13 residues long. The CDR3 DNA reads as TGTGCCAGCAAGCAGACAGGGGTCAATGAGCAGTTCTTC. It specifies CASKQTGVNEQFF. Complete variable domain (other parts from reference TRBV7-3 and TRBJ2-1): GAGVSQTPSNKVTEKGKYVELRCDPISGHTALYWYRQSLGQGPEFLIYFQGTGAADDSGLPNDRFFAVRPEGSVSTLKIQRTERGDSAVYLCASKQTGVNEQFFGPGTRLTVL.

This sequence joins TRBV15 and TRBJ1-2, with TRBD1 matching over 8 bases. J gave up 4 bases and V 2 bases, and 9 bases lay outside the gene matches. CDR3 length: 16 amino acids. CDR1 LNHNV and CDR2 YYDKDF come from the germline V gene (reference sequence). CDR3: CATSRPTGTGFYGYTF. The CDR3 DNA reads TGTGCCACCAGCAGACCGACCGGGACAGGATTCTATGGCTACACCTTC.

The CDR3 loop is CASSPADRFDGYTF. CDR3 DNA: TGTGCCAGCAGCCCAGCCGACAGGTTCGACGGCTACACCTTC. The V and J genes are TRBV9 and TRBJ1-2; possible D gene TRBD1, 6 bases. The CDR3 is 14 residues long. Germline CDR1 reads SGDLS; CDR2 reads YYNGEE. The V and J ends lost 4 bases and 8 bases respectively, with 18 bases between them.

The chain carries TRBV11-3 and TRBJ2-5; D gene uncertain. The V end lost 4 bases, the J end lost 4 bases, and 22 bases lay between the germline ends. CDR1 is SGHNT and CDR2 is YENEEA in the germline V gene. The CDR3 runs to 17 residues. CDR3 bases: TGTGCCAGCAGCTCGGCCCACGGCGGCTTCCCCCCAGAGACCCAGTACTTC. It encodes CASSSAHGGFPPETQYF.

The chain joins TRBV27 to TRBJ2-7, with TRBD1 matching over 8 bases. The CDR3 has 13 residues. The germline V gene has CDR1 MNHEY and CDR2 SMNVEV (reference sequence). The trim removed 8 bases at V and 1 base at J, leaving 4 bases unmatched. The CDR3 spells CASQRTGSYEQYF. CDR3 sequence (DNA): TGTGCCAGCCAGAGGACAGGGTCCTACGAGCAGTACTTC.

The genes are TRBV6-1 and TRBJ2-7; D is uncertain. CDR1 is MNHNS, CDR2 SASEGT, per germline. The CDR3 is made up of 12 amino acids. Between the trimmed V and J ends, which lost 8 bases and 1 base, there was a span of 9 bases. The CDR3 sequence: CASDWGSYEQYF. The CDR3, as DNA: TGTGCCAGCGACTGGGGATCCTACGAGCAGTACTTC.

This chain uses TRBV11-3 with TRBJ2-3; 9 bases line up with TRBD1. CDR1 is SGHNT and CDR2 is YENEEA in the germline V gene. This CDR3 has 19 amino acids. V lost 1 base, J lost 5 bases, and 16 bases stayed unmatched. The CDR3 bases are TGTGCCAGCAGCTTAGGTTTTATCGGACAGGGGCTTCTCGGAGATACGCAGTATTTT. Its translation is CASSLGFIGQGLLGDTQYF.

This clone was seen just once. Other DNA sequences of this sample code for an identical CDR3. The chain links TRBV4-1 to TRBJ2-7; 11 bases map to TRBD1. V lost 4 bases and J lost 4; bases outside the gene matches: 3. CDR1 and CDR2 from the germline V gene are MGHRA and YSYEKL. The CDR3 has 14 residues. The CDR3 loop reads CASSPGQGAYEQYF. The CDR3 DNA follows: TGCGCCAGCAGCCCAGGACAGGGGGCATACGAGCAGTACTTC.

This chain joins TRBV25-1 and TRBJ2-5, with a possible D match to TRBD2 (6 bases). The CDR3 consists of 18 residues. With 2 bases removed from V and 0 bases from J, the gap between germline ends came to 19 bases. The germline gives CDR1 MGHDK, CDR2 SYGVNS. CDR3 coding DNA: TGTGCCAGCAGTGAAAGTTCTTGGGCACGGGGGTACCAAGAGACCCAGTACTTC. Protein: CASSESSWARGYQETQYF.

The chain links TRBV16 to TRBJ1-5; maybe TRBD1 (5 bases). This CDR3 is built from 14 residues. Trimming took off 4 bases at V and 2 bases at J, with 9 bases between the two ends. CDR1 and CDR2 from the germline V gene are KGHSY and FQNENV. The chain's CDR3 is CASSPGRGNQPQHF. The CDR3 DNA follows: TGTGCCAGCAGCCCGGGACGAGGCAATCAGCCCCAGCATTTT.

The chain uses TRBV6-1 and TRBJ1-1; 11 bases align to TRBD1. The CDR3 has 15 amino acids. V shed 4 bases and J 5 bases; nucleotides not matched to a gene: 6. Germline loops: CDR1 MNHNS, CDR2 SASEGT. The CDR3 spells CASSAGQGARTEAFF. The CDR3 nucleotides read TGTGCCAGCAGTGCCGGACAGGGGGCAAGGACTGAAGCTTTCTTT.

The V gene is TRBV19, the J gene TRBJ1-3; a weak D match, TRBD1 (5 bases). With 6 bases removed from V and 2 bases from J, the gap between germline ends came to 14 bases. The V gene's germline CDR1 is LNHDA and CDR2 SQIVND (reference sequence). The CDR3 is 15 residues long. The DNA for the CDR3 is TGTGCCAGTAGCATGGGGCGTTCTCCTGGAAACACCATATATTTT. The encoded protein is CASSMGRSPGNTIYF.

A single count supports this clone. The rearrangement joins TRBV20-1 to TRBJ1-2; D is unresolved. In germline, CDR1 is DFQATT, CDR2 SNEGSKA (reference sequence). CDR3 length: 11 residues. V dropped 3 bases and J dropped 0 bases, with 2 bases sitting between them. In DNA form, the CDR3 reads TGCAGTGCTAGTTCTAACTATGGCTACACCTTC. Its translation: CSASSNYGYTF.